The clone carrying this T cell receptor (beta chain) occurred a few times. Its target is unknown. V shed 0 bases and J shed 8 bases, with 5 bases lying between them. The CDR3 loop spans 11 amino acids. The germline V gene encodes CDR1 SGHDT and CDR2 YYEEEE. 5'RACE, which relied on constant-segment primers, yielded TCR alpha and TCR beta cDNA libraries carrying sample barcodes and UMIs. TCRdb reprocessed the 5' RACE reads via MiXCR and lists one record per CDR3 protein. The sample lists around 530,000 distinct CDR3 sequences, approximately 21% occurring once. This sample is part of a study of T-cell memory formation after mild COVID-19. Study results and limitations: Some responding clones appeared in pre-infection memory, suggesting cross-reactive memory joined. CD4+ contracting clones were mainly CM and EM; CD8+ ones, EMRA.

This TCR was recovered from an adult woman who had mild COVID-19 (a few samples of this study predate the infection). Cell type and time point are not known. The chain couples TRBV5-6 to TRBJ1-1; no firm D call. Material for sequencing was PBMCs or a T cell subset sorted from them (not recorded which). CDR3 in amino acids: CASSLGLEAFF. The CDR3, as DNA: TGTGCCAGCAGCTTGGGGCTGGAAGCTTTCTTT.